The source of this T cell receptor (beta chain) is a study of T cells in tuberculosis (dated by TCRdb to 2017 to 2018). In the study overall: In the study, CD1B tetramers and high-throughput TCR immunosequencing were combined to characterize T cells specific for the mycobacterial lipid antigen glucose monomycolate (GMM). With approximately ten people per group, a South African clinical cohort compared IGRA-negative adolescents, IGRA-positive adolescents with latent tuberculosis, and adults with active tuberculosis.

At study entry, a tuberculin skin test and the QuantiFERON-TB GOLD In-Tube IGRA were used to screen adolescents for latent tuberculosis infection. Immunosequencing was performed on unsorted cryopreserved PBMC and covered around 100,000 T cells per clinical donor on average. Eleven high schools in the Worcester region of the Western Cape, South Africa, served as enrollment sites for adolescents aged 12 to 18 years. Ten or so M. tuberculosis-infected adolescents and about 10 uninfected adolescents, matched for age and sex, were selected. PBMC from adolescents were isolated by density centrifugation from freshly drawn heparinized blood and then cryopreserved. Looking up the germline V gene yields CDR1 MNHEY and CDR2 SVGAGI. The CDR3, cysteine through phenylalanine, is 13 amino acids long. About this clone: Its recognized antigen is unknown. The DNA is left out, because the CDR3 cannot be placed on it with certainty; the CDR3 is given as TCRdb lists it.

TCR libraries were generated with the immunoSEQ multiplex PCR assay, using TCR-beta and/or TCR-alpha/delta assays for each sample. Amplified TCR libraries were sequenced on the Illumina high-throughput platform. The authors' pipeline ran thus. Clustering and dimensionality reduction relied on pairwise TCRdist distances among GMM-specific receptors from T cells that were either sorted ex vivo or expanded in vitro. Each clinical repertoire was scored by mean NN-distance, the average TCRdist to the nearest 10% of tetramer-positive reference sequences. GEM TCR motif frequency was computed as the fraction of unique TCRs matching known GEM sequences by V/J usage and CDR3 length. Active tuberculosis was classified by linear discriminant analysis with leave-one-out cross-validation, implemented in scikit-learn. Drawn from immuneACCESS, this table holds only the in-frame rearrangements with V and J called that TCRdb kept. Clones are partly lost; checked studies trace under half to an unresolved V gene and leave the rest unexplained. Clone size and the V and J calls come from that table; the DNA yielded D and trimming. The sample table records roughly 45,000 clones; less than 95% of these occur just once. Of the sample, around 1.9% falls within the top ten clones.

Overall results and qualifications from the work: Shorter CDR3-alpha lengths in active tuberculosis patients partly drove the smaller NN-distances, and the TCR-beta difference was not statistically significant. Active tuberculosis TCR-alpha repertoires showed smaller mean NN-distances to GMM-specific TCRs than IGRA-negative controls, suggesting clonal expansion of these TCRs. Clinical samples were selected based on the availability of cryopreserved specimens, with adults included as active tuberculosis cases and adolescents included as controls. Using GEM motif frequencies, a classifier achieved over 65% accuracy, whereas a classifier built on the diverse GMM-specific repertoire got to 87% accuracy (AUROC around 0.9).

The material sequenced was PBMCs. The receptor chain draws on TRBV6-5 and TRBJ2-7; the table's TRBD2 call for D was not verified on the DNA. This sequence originates from a donor between 10 and 35 years old with latent tuberculosis or without tuberculosis infection. Some clones in this sample may be carry-over from other donors' samples. CDR3 loop: CASSSSGSYEQYF.